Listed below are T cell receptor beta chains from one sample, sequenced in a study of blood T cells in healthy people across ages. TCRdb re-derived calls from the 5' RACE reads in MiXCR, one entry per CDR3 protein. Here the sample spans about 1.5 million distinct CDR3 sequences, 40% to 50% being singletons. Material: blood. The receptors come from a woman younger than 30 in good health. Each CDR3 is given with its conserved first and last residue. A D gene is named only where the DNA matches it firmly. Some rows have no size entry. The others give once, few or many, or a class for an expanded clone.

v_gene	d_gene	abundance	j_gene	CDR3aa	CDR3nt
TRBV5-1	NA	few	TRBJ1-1	CASSTSEARGALGTEAFF	TGCGCCAGCAGCACTTCGGAGGCGAGAGGGGCATTAGGCACTGAAGCTTTCTTT
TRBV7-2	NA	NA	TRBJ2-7	CASSLSWYNEQYF	TGTGCCAGCAGCTTATCCTGGTACAATGAGCAGTACTTC
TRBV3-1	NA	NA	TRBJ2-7	CASSQRDQSEQYF	TGTGCCAGCAGCCAACGGGATCAGTCCGAGCAGTACTTC
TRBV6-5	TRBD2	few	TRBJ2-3	CASSYPLAGGGRTQYF	TGTGCCAGCAGTTACCCACTAGCGGGAGGGGGGAGGACGCAGTATTTT
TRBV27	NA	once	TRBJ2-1	CASNPTRTQLSYEQFF	TGTGCCAGCAACCCCACCCGGACTCAACTCTCCTACGAGCAGTTCTTC
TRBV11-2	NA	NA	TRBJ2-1	CASSQSGPYNEQFF	TGTGCCAGCAGCCAATCCGGACCCTACAATGAGCAGTTCTTC
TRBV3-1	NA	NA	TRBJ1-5	CANIPLNDIDGDSNQPQHF	TGTGCCAACATACCCTTAAACGACATAGATGGGGATAGCAATCAGCCCCAGCATTTT
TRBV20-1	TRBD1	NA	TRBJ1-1	CSARQGATEAFF	TGCAGTGCTAGACAGGGGGCCACTGAAGCTTTCTTT
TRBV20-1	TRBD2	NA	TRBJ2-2	CRGTSGGPRTGELFF	TGCAGGGGGACTAGCGGGGGCCCGAGGACCGGGGAGCTGTTTTTT
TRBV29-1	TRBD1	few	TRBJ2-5	CSERTGVGETQYF	TGCAGCGAACGGACAGGGGTCGGGGAGACCCAGTACTTC
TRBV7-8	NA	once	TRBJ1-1	CASSLVLVSNTEAFF	TGTGCCAGCAGCTTAGTCCTCGTCTCGAACACTGAAGCTTTCTTT
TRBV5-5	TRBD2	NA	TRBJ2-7	CASSSEGGRREGGEQYF	TGTGCCAGCAGCTCGGAGGGCGGACGGCGGGAGGGTGGTGAGCAGTACTTC
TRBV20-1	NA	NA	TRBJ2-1	CSARGAGGGSYNEQFF	TGCAGTGCTAGAGGGGCAGGGGGAGGCTCCTACAATGAGCAGTTCTTC
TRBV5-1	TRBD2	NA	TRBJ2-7	CASSLDGLAGRREQYF	TGCGCCAGCAGCCTGGATGGACTAGCGGGCCGACGCGAGCAGTACTTC
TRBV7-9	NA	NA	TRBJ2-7	CASSLRGDGSEQYF	TGTGCCAGCAGCTTAAGAGGGGACGGGAGTGAGCAGTACTTC
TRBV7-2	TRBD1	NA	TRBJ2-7	CASSFGKTVEPGQDPYEQYF	TGTGCCAGCAGCTTTGGGAAGACGGTGGAACCGGGACAGGATCCCTACGAGCAGTACTTC
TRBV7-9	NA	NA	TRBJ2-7	CASSLTVVSEYLGEQYF	TGTGCCAGCAGCTTAACAGTGGTCAGCGAATATTTGGGCGAGCAGTACTTC
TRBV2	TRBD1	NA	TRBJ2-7	CASSSGTGCEQYF	TGTGCCAGCAGTTCCGGGACAGGGTGCGAGCAGTACTTC
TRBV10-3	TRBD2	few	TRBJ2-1	CAISEVSGGPNYNEQFF	TGTGCCATCAGTGAGGTTAGCGGGGGACCCAACTACAATGAGCAGTTCTTC
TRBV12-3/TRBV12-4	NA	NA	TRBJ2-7	CASSLRLGGAPGERYF	TGTGCCAGCAGTTTAAGACTGGGCGGGGCCCCTGGCGAGCGGTACTTC
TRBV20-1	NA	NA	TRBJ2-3	CSAPQGGPMGQYF	TGCAGTGCTCCCCAAGGAGGCCCCATGGGGCAGTATTTT
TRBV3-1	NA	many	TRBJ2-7	CASSRRTGSSYEQYF	TGTGCCAGCAGCCGCCGGACCGGTAGCTCCTACGAGCAGTACTTC
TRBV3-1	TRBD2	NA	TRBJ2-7	CASSRQAGGYNEQYF	TGTGCCAGCAGCCGTCAAGCGGGGGGGTATAATGAGCAGTACTTC
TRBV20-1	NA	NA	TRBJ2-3	CSARGGQGTQYF	TGCAGTGCTAGAGGAGGGCAGGGCACGCAGTATTTT
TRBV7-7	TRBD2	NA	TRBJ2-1	CASSQGLAGAGNEQFF	TGTGCCAGCAGCCAGGGACTAGCGGGAGCTGGGAATGAGCAGTTCTTC
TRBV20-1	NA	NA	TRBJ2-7	CSATKDGGEQYF	TGCAGTGCTACCAAAGACGGGGGCGAGCAGTACTTC
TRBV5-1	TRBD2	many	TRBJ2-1	CASSSRLAGDNEQFF	TGTGCCAGCAGTTCCCGACTAGCGGGGGACAATGAGCAGTTCTTC
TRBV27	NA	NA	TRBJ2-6	CASSSSQSGANVLTF	TGTGCCAGCAGTTCGTCCCAATCTGGGGCCAACGTCCTGACTTTC
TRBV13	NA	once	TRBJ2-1	CASSSWSGPNEQFF	TGTGCCAGCAGCTCCTGGTCAGGGCCCAATGAGCAGTTCTTC
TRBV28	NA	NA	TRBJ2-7	CASKTGEGYEQYF	TGTGCCAGCAAGACCGGGGAAGGTTACGAGCAGTACTTC
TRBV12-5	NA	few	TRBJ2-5	CASGQGRKETQYF	TGTGCTAGTGGTCAGGGGCGCAAAGAGACCCAGTACTTC
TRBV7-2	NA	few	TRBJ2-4	CASSLELSPKSYF	TGTGCCAGCAGCTTAGAGCTAAGCCCTAAATCGTACTTC
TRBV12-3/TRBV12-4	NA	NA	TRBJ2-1	CASSLTRRINEQFF	TGTGCCAGCAGTTTAACACGGAGGATAAATGAGCAGTTCTTC
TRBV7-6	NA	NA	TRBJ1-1	CASSSMTGSTKAFF	TGTGCCAGCAGCTCAATGACAGGATCCACTAAAGCTTTCTTT
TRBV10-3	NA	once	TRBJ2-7	CAISLRRVGESEQYF	TGTGCCATCAGCCTTCGCCGGGTGGGGGAGTCCGAGCAGTACTTC
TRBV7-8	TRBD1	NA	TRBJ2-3	CASSLGQGAGTQYF	TGTGCCAGCAGCTTAGGGCAGGGGGCGGGTACGCAGTATTTT
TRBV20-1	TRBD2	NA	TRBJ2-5	CSARPGTSVSDEQYF	TGCAGTGCTAGACCCGGGACTAGCGTTAGTGATGAGCAGTACTTC
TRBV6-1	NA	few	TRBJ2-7	CASSDAIGQYF	TGTGCCAGCAGTGACGCCATAGGCCAGTACTTC
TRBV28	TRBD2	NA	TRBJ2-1	CASSWPRTSGGSYNEQFF	TGTGCCAGCAGCTGGCCCCGGACTAGCGGGGGGTCCTACAATGAGCAGTTCTTC
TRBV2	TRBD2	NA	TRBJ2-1	CASSEEVAGGFNEQFF	TGTGCCAGCAGTGAAGAGGTAGCGGGGGGCTTTAATGAGCAGTTCTTC
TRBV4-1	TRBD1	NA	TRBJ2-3	CASSQPGQGNRDTQYF	TGCGCCAGCAGCCAACCGGGACAGGGGAATAGAGATACGCAGTATTTT
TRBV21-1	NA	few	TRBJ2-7	CASPSDAYEQYF	TGTGCCAGCCCCTCGGACGCCTACGAGCAGTACTTC
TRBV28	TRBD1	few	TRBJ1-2	CASSKPGQGLHGYTF	TGTGCCAGCAGTAAACCGGGACAGGGGCTTCATGGCTACACCTTC
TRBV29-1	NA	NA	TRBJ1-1	CSVGTSTEAFF	TGCAGCGTTGGGACATCCACTGAAGCTTTCTTT
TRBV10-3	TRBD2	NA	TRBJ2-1	CAISESRVVAGEGEQFF	TGTGCCATCAGTGAGTCGAGAGTGGTAGCGGGAGAAGGTGAGCAGTTCTTC
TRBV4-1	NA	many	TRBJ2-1	CASSQEGSGSKQFF	TGCGCCAGCAGCCAAGAAGGCTCCGGCAGCAAGCAGTTCTTC
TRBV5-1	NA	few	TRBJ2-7	CASSFRQAFSLGEQYF	TGCGCCAGCAGCTTCCGGCAGGCCTTTTCCCTCGGCGAGCAGTACTTC